The sequence of this T cell receptor beta chain was determined in a study of blood T cell repertoires in COVID-19. Study context: COVID-19 samples, acute and convalescent, were from the United States, Italy and Spain. T cells, B-cell-depleted T cells, or PBMCs supplied cDNA or gDNA.

CDR1 is MGHDK and CDR2 is SYGVNS in the germline V gene. The CDR3 length is 14 residues. V dropped 1 base and J dropped 4 bases, with 10 bases sitting between them. Method: immunoSEQ multiplex PCR; TCRdb's copy keeps in-frame clones and lacks some. The table records some 200,000 clones, approximately 90% of them present only once. Sequencing was performed on peripheral blood. This receptor was identified in an elderly man with acute or convalescent COVID-19. J is TRBJ1-1 and V is TRBV25-1, with no clear D. DNA of the CDR3: TGTGCCAGCAGTGAATGGGCGATGAGCACTGAAGCTTTCTTT. Translated: CASSEWAMSTEAFF.